This TCR beta chain is drawn from a study of shared clonotypes between healthy human individuals. About the research overall: The composition of the donors was a couple of women and a few men aged 18 to 49. Study observations and caveats: Clonotype sharing across donors was expected to vary with sequencing depth. A handful of donors held about 5% of naive CD4 clonotypes in common.

Here immunoSEQ multiplex PCR was the method, and the copy in TCRdb shows in-frame clones only, minus some. The sample records about 710,000 clones, roughly two thirds being singletons. The count of this clone is one. Antigen: not known. Germline CDR1 MRHNA, CDR2 SNTAGT. Deletions cut 10 bases from V and 0 bases from J, with 19 bases between. The CDR3 spans 16 residues. The chain joins TRBV6-4 to TRBJ1-5; weak D call: TRBD1 (5 bases). The TCR originated in a woman in her 30s in good health. The sequencing sample was made of memory CD4+ T cells sorted from blood. Subset in this sample: CD45RA-negative fraction. DNA of the CDR3: TGTGCCATCGGGGGGAGGGAAGGGGATAGCAATCAGCCCCAGCATTTT. This codes for CAIGGREGDSNQPQHF.